Following are 2 T cell receptor beta chains from one sample sequenced in a study of CD8 T cells in ankylosing spondylitis. Each CDR3 protein is one row after TCRdb ran MiXCR on the 5' RACE reads. The sample includes about 160,000 distinct CDR3 sequences, 9.8% of them seen just once. Sequencing was performed on blood, either unsorted or a sorted T cell fraction (not recorded which). Receptors originate from a female donor with ankylosing spondylitis or in good health (not recorded which).

As DNA, the CDR3 is TGCAGCGCCTGGGACACTAGTAGCACAGATACGCAGTATTTT. It codes for CSAWDTSSTDTQYF. The chain has TRBV29-1 and TRBJ2-3, with D possibly matching TRBD1 (6 bases). The CDR3 runs to 14 residues. Germline V gene lookup returns CDR1 SQVTM and CDR2 ANQGSEA. V was cut by 7 bases and J by 0 bases, with 14 bases left in between.

This clonotype was observed a handful of times. The chain recombines TRBV20-1 with TRBJ2-3, with D unclear. This CDR3 is 8 amino acids long. Germline CDR1 reads DFQATT; CDR2 reads SNEGSKA (reference sequence). CDR3 residues: CCTDTQYF. The CDR3 nucleotides read TGCTGCACAGATACGCAGTATTTT.